This TCR beta chain was identified during a study of blood T cell repertoires in COVID-19. Study summary: Samples came from the United States, Italy and Spain, spanning acute and convalescent COVID-19. In each case, the material was cDNA or gDNA derived from T cells, B-cell-depleted T cells, or PBMCs.

In germline, CDR1 is SQVTM, CDR2 ANQGSEA. CDR3 length: 15 amino acids. After removal of 6 bases from V and 0 bases from J, the junction contained 7 bases not matched to a gene. Original methodology: Estimates of nucleated cell counts were drawn from the amplification of reference gene primers. Profiling relied on immunoSEQ multiplex PCR, and the TCRdb table lists in-frame clones only, not all of them. V, J and clone size derive from that table, while D and trimming were established from the DNA sequence. Of roughly 120,000 clones listed, 70% to 85% are singletons. What was sequenced was peripheral blood. The genes are TRBV29-1 and TRBJ2-1; TRBD2 matches 8 bases. The TCR sequence derives from a man between 50 and 59 years old with acute or convalescent COVID-19. The CDR3 is CSVGGLAGSYNEQFF. DNA for the CDR3: TGCAGCGTCGGAGGACTAGCCGGCTCCTACAATGAGCAGTTCTTC.